This T cell receptor beta chain was documented in a study of cytomegalovirus exposure and HLA in healthy donors. General observations from the study: Diagnosis of cytomegalovirus status made by the classifier reportedly showed high specificity and sensitivity. Generally TCR sequences proved uncommon, though certain public TCRs appeared in numerous donors.

V gave up 0 bases and J gave up 0 bases, with 8 bases separating them. The CDR3 covers 15 residues. CDR1 is SGHDT, CDR2 YYEEEE, per germline. To note about this clone: The target antigen is unknown.

The PCR contained 60 Vbeta and 13 Jbeta primers. The table came from immunoSEQ multiplex PCR; TCRdb's copy has only in-frame clones and leaves some out. This table holds some 120,000 clones, about three quarters found once. This chain joins TRBV5-6 and TRBJ2-3; D might be TRBD1 (6 bases). The sequence derives from a man in his forties in good health and CMV-seropositive. The specimen was PBMCs. This chain's CDR3 is CASSLGTASTDTQYF. The CDR3 region has the DNA TGTGCCAGCAGCTTGGGGACAGCTAGCACAGATACGCAGTATTTT. The complete variable domain, with remaining parts taken from reference TRBV5-6 and TRBJ2-3, reads DAGVTQSPTHLIKTRGQQVTLRCSPKSGHDTVSWYQQALGQGPQFIFQYYEEEERQRGNFPDRFSGHQFPNYSSELNVNALLLGDSALYLCASSLGTASTDTQYFGPGTRLTVL.